The 2 T cell receptor beta chains below all came from one sample that was sequenced in a study of lymphopenia after photon versus proton radiotherapy. The repertoire was sequenced with immunoSEQ multiplex PCR; TCRdb's copy has only in-frame clones and lacks some. Altogether 20,000 to 25,000 clones are present, around nine tenths being singletons, with the ten largest covering 11%. Sequencing was performed on peripheral blood, taken from a patient treated with proton-based radiotherapy. The source of these receptors is a man of 80 years or more with esophageal cancer.

V and J are TRBV4-3 and TRBJ2-7; perhaps TRBD1 as D (6 bases). The CDR3 consists of 15 residues. The V end lost 1 base, the J end lost 3 bases, and 13 bases lay between the germline ends. Germline CDR1 reads LGHNA; CDR2 reads YSLEER. In nucleotides, the CDR3 is TGCGCCAGCAGCCAAGTGGTCCAGGGGCTCTACGAGCAGTACTTC. Residues: CASSQVVQGLYEQYF.

The chain has TRBV9 and TRBJ2-1, with D unclear. V dropped 3 bases and J dropped 10 bases, with 8 bases sitting between them. CDR1 is SGDLS and CDR2 is YYNGEE in the germline V gene. This CDR3 has 11 residues. The CDR3 sequence is CASSAESEQFF. In DNA form, the CDR3 reads TGTGCCAGCAGCGCCGAATCCGAGCAGTTCTTC.